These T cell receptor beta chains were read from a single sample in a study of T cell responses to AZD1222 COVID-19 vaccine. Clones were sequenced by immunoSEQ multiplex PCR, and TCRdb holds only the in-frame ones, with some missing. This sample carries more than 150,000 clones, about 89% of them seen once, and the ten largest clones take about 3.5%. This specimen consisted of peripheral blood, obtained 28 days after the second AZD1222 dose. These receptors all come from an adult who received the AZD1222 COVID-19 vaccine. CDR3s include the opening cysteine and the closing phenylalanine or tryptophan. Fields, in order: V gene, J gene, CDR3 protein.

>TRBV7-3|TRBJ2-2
CASSSLSGRDTGELFF
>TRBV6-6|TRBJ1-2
CASSPPRTGANYGYTF
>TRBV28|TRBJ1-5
CASSLGGGDSNQPQHF
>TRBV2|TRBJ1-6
CASSEIGGPSSPLHF
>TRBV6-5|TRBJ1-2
CASSYSKIQGNYGYTF
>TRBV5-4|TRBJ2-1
CASIKAGETYNEQFF
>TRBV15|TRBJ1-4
CATKIRDGEKLFF
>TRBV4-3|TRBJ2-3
CASSQDWLAGGPSPDTQYF
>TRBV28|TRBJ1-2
CASSSTGSQYGYTF
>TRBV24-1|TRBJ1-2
CATSGGVYGYTF
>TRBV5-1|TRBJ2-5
CASSLDPGQVRRETQYF
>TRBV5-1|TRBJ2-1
CASSLALSSGTNNEQFF
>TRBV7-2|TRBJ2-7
CASSLGRTGGRAYEQYF
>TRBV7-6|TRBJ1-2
CASSSEQGRRGGVGYTF
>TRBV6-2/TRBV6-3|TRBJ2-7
CASSYSNSYEQYF
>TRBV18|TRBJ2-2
CASSPIVSAGELFF
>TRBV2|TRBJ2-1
CASSEGGVGYNEQFF
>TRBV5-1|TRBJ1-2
CASSLGGPNYGYTF
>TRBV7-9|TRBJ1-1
CASSLLPMNTEAFF
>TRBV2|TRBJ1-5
CASSRVNQPQHF
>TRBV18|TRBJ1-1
CASSPKDTEAFF
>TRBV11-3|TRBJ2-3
CASSTRTSGSTDTQYF
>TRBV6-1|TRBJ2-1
CASSERWGRSYNEQFF
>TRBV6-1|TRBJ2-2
CASSGPPTGITGELFF
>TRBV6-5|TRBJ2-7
CASDTHSYEQYF
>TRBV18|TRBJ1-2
CASSRTAGGYTF
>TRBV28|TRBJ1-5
CASSPRSGIQPQHF
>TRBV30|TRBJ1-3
CAWTSAGVRGNTIYF
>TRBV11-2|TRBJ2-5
CASSLVFGPQETQYF
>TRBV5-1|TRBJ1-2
CASSLPPGQGGYTF
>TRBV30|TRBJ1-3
CAWSVTGGTIYF
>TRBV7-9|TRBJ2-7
CASSFSGSEQYF
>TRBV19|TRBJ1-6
CASSILGTSPLHF
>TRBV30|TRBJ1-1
CAWSVELNTEAFF
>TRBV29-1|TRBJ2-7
CSVEAESYEQYF
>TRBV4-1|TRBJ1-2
CAGELGYTF
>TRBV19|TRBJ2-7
CASKFAGAYEQYF
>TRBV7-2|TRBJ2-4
CASSLGQLLAKNIQYF
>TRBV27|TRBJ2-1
CASSVTGTSNEQFF
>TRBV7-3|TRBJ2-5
CASSLSGSGETQYF
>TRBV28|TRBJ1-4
CASRKGGSEKLFF
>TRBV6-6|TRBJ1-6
CASSYSKTLHF
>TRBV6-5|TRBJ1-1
CASSYSNEAFF
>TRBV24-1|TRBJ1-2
CATSGASQGGNYGYTF
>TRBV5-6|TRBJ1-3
CASSLGEVFGGNTIYF
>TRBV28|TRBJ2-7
CASSGESGTHEQYF
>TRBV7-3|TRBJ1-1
CASSFKGAVTEAFF
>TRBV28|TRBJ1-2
CASSLTGKGYTF
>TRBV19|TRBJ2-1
CASTLSYTSGGPGEFF
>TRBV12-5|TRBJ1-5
CASGLPGQPNQPQHF
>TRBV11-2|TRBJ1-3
CASSLGGNTIYF
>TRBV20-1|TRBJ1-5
CSASSGRNQPQHF
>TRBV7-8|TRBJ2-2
CASTKTGANTGELFF